The present T cell receptor (beta chain) was sequenced within a study of immune evolution from preneoplasia to lung adenocarcinoma. Study information: HLA loss of heterozygosity: approximately 7.5% AIS, about 15% MIA, around 33% ADC, none AAH. Study-wide results and caveats: T cell clonality was higher in KRAS-mutant than EGFR-mutant or wild-type nodules.

Profiled with immunoSEQ multiplex PCR; TCRdb holds only in-frame clones, not every one. The repertoire holds about 3,700 clones, 82% seen once, with approximately 7% in the top ten. Trimming took 1 base from V and 3 from J; bases not matched to a gene: 2. The germline gives CDR1 SGHTA, CDR2 FQGTGA. The CDR3 totals 16 residues. A remark on this clone: Its specificity is not known.

After pathologic assessment, macro-dissection selected premalignant or tumor cells for extraction. The sample consisted of FFPE invasive lung adenocarcinoma tissue. The gene calls are TRBV7-3 and TRBJ2-2; TRBD1 matches 10 bases. The TCR sequence derives from a person aged 65 to 79 with invasive lung adenocarcinoma. In nucleotides, the CDR3 is TGTGCCAGCAGCTTAAGGGACAGGGGTTACACCGGGGAGCTGTTTTTT. Its translation: CASSLRDRGYTGELFF.